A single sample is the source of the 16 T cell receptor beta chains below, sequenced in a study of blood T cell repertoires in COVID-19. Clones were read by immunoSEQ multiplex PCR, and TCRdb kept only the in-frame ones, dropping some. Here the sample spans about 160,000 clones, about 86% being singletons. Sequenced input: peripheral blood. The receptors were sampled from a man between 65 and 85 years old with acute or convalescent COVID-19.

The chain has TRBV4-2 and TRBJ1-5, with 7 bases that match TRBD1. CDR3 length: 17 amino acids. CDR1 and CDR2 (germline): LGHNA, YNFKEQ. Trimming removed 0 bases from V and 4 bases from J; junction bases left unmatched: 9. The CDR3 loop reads CASSQDPGQVINQPQHF. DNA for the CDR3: TGTGCCAGCAGCCAAGATCCAGGACAGGTGATTAATCAGCCCCAGCATTTT.

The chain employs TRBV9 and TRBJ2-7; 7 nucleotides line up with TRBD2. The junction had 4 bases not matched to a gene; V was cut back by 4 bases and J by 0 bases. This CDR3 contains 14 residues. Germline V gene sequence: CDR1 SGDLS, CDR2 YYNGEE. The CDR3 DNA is TGTGCCAGCAGCTTTGGACTAGACTCCTACGAGCAGTACTTC. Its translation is CASSFGLDSYEQYF. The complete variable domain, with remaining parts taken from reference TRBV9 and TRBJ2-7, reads DSGVTQTPKHLITATGQRVTLRCSPRSGDLSVYWYQQSLDQGLQFLIQYYNGEERAKGNILERFSAQQFPDLHSELNLSSLELGDSALYFCASSFGLDSYEQYFGPGTRLTVT.

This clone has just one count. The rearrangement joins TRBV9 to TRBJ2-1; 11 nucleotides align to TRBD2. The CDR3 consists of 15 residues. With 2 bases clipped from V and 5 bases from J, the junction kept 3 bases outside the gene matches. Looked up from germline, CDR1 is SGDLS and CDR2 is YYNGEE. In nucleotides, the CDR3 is TGTGCCAGCAGCGTTCTAGCGGGAGGTAACAATGAGCAGTTCTTC. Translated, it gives CASSVLAGGNNEQFF. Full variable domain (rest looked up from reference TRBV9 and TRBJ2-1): DSGVTQTPKHLITATGQRVTLRCSPRSGDLSVYWYQQSLDQGLQFLIQYYNGEERAKGNILERFSAQQFPDLHSELNLSSLELGDSALYFCASSVLAGGNNEQFFGPGTRLTVL.

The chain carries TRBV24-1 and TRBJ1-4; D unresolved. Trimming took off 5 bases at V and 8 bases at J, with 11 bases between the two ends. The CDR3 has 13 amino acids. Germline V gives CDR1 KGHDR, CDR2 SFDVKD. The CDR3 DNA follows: TGTGCCACCAGTGGGCCGGGTGGGGAAAAACTGTTTTTT. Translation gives CATSGPGGEKLFF.

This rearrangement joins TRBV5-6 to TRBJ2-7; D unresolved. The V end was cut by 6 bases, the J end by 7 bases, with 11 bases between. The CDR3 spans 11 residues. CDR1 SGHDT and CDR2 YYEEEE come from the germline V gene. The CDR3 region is CASTLNGEQYF. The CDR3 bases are TGTGCCAGCACCCTTAACGGGGAGCAGTACTTC.

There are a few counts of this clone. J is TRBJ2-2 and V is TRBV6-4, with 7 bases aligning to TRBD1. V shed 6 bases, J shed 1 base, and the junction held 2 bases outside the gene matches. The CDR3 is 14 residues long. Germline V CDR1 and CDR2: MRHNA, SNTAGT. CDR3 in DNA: TGTGCCAGCAGCCGGGACAGGAACACCGGGGAGCTGTTTTTT. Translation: CASSRDRNTGELFF.

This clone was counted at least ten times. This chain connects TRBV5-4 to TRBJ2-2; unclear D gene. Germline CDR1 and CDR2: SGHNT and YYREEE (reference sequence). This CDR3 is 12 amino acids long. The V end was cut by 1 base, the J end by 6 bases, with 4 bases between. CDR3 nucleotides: TGTGCCAGCAGCTTGCCCGCCGGGGAGCTGTTTTTT. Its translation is CASSLPAGELFF.

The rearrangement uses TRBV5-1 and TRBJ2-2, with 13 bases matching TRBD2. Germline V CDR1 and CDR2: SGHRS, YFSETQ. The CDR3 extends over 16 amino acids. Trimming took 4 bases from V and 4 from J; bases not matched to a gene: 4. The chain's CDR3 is CASSGLAGVATGELFF. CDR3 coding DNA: TGCGCCAGCAGCGGACTAGCGGGAGTCGCCACCGGGGAGCTGTTTTTT.

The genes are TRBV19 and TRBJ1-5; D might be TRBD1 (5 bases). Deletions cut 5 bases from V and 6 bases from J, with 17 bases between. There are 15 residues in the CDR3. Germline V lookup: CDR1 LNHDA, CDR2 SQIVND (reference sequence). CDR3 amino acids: CASSRQRQGAQPQHF. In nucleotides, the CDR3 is TGTGCCAGTAGTCGACAGCGACAAGGAGCTCAGCCCCAGCATTTT.

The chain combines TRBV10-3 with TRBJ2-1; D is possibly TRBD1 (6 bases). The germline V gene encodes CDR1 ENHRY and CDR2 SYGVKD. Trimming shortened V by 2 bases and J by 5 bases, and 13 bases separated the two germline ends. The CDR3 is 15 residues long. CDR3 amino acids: CAISEGQRLNNEQFF. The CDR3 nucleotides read TGTGCCATCAGTGAGGGACAGAGACTCAACAATGAGCAGTTCTTC.

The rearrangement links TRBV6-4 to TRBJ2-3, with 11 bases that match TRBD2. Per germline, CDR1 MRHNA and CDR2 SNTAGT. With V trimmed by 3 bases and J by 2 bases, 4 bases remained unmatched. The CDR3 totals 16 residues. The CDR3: CASSETSGMDTDTQYF. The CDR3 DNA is TGTGCCAGCAGTGAGACTAGCGGGATGGACACAGATACGCAGTATTTT.

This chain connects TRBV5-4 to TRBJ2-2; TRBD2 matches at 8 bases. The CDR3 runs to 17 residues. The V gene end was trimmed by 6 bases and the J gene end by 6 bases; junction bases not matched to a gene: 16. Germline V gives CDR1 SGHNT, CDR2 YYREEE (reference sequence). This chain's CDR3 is CASTFRGGAGLAGELFF. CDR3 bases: TGTGCCAGCACCTTTCGGGGGGGCGCGGGGTTAGCCGGGGAGCTGTTTTTT.

The CDR3 bases are TGTGCCAGCAGCTGCCAACTAGCGGGAGGAGCCTACGAGCAGTACTTC. This gives the protein CASSCQLAGGAYEQYF. The rearrangement uses TRBV6-6 and TRBJ2-7, with TRBD2 matching over 12 bases. V was clipped by 6 bases and J by 2 bases; unmatched bases: 8. This CDR3 contains 16 residues. CDR1 and CDR2 (germline): MNHNY, SVGAGI (reference sequence).

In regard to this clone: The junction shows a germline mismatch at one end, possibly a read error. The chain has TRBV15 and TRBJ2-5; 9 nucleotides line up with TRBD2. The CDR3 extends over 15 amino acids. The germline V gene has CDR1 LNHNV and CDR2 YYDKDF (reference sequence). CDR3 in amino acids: CATSRGREGQETQYF. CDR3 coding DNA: TGTGCCACCAGTAGAGGGCGGGAGGGCCAGGAGACCCAGTACTTC.

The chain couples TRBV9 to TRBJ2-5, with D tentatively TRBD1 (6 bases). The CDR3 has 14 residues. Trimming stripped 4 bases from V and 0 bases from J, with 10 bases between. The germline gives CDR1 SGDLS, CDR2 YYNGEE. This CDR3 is CASSTQGNQETQYF. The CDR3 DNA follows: TGTGCCAGCAGCACACAGGGAAACCAAGAGACCCAGTACTTC.

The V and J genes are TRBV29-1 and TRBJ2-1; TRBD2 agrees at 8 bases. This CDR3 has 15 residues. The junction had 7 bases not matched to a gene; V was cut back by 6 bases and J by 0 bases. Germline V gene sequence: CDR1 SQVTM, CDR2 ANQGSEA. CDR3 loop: CSVVTSGGSYNEQFF. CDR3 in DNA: TGCAGCGTAGTCACTAGCGGAGGCTCCTACAATGAGCAGTTCTTC.